These T cell receptor beta chains were read from a single sample in a study of early T cells in non-severe SARS-CoV-2 infection. TCRdb processed the 5' RACE reads anew with MiXCR; each CDR3 protein has one entry. The data show under 40,000 distinct CDR3 sequences, 5% to 6% seen once. The sequencing sample was made of whole blood. The receptors were gathered from an adult who was a healthcare worker with PCR-confirmed SARS-CoV-2 infection or an uninfected control (not recorded which). The CDR3 runs from the conserved cysteine through the conserved F or W. D genes are given only for firm matches. Part of the rows lack a size; the others show once, few, many or a class for expanded clones.

d_call clone_size j_call v_call cdr3_nt cdr3_aa
. many TRBJ1-2 TRBV11-2 TGTGCCAGCAGCTTAATTCGGGATCTGGCTGAGGGCTACACCTTC CASSLIRDLAEGYTF
. many TRBJ1-1 TRBV6-2/TRBV6-3 TGTGCCAGCAGTTACGCATCCCGGGCGAACACTGAAGCTTTCTTT CASSYASRANTEAFF
. few TRBJ1-1 TRBV18 TGTGCCAGCTCACAGGGGAGGGACACTGAAGCTTTCTTT CASSQGRDTEAFF
TRBD1 many TRBJ2-7 TRBV5-1 TGCGCCAGCAGCTTGACGACAGGGGGCTACGAGCAGTACTTC CASSLTTGGYEQYF
. . TRBJ2-1 TRBV6-4 TGTGCCAGCAGTGACTATCTATACAATGAGCAGTTCTTC CASSDYLYNEQFF
. many TRBJ2-7 TRBV6-6 TGTGCCAGCAGTTCCCGGCGGAGGGACCCCTACGAGCAGTACTTC CASSSRRRDPYEQYF
. many TRBJ2-1 TRBV3-1 TGTGCCAGCAGCCAAGGGGGTCACGGAAACAATGAGCAGTTCTTC CASSQGGHGNNEQFF
. . TRBJ2-2 TRBV7-8 TGTGCCAGCAGCTTCCTGTTTGATTCCGGAGAGCTGTTTTTT CASSFLFDSGELFF
. many TRBJ1-5 TRBV6-5 TGTGCCAGCAGTGCCGGCAGGGGAGACAATCAGCCCCAGCATTTT CASSAGRGDNQPQHF
TRBD2 many TRBJ2-3 TRBV2 TGTGCCAGCAGTGAGTCGGGACTACCCTTCACAGATACGCAGTATTTT CASSESGLPFTDTQYF
. many TRBJ2-3 TRBV6-1 TGTGCCAGCAGTGAAGTAGCTGCTCCAGATACGCAGTATTTT CASSEVAAPDTQYF
. many TRBJ2-1 TRBV7-2 TGTGCCAGCAGATCCAGACAGGCCAGTGAGCAGTTCTTC CASRSRQASEQFF
TRBD1 . TRBJ1-2 TRBV7-9 TGTGCCAGCAGCCACGAACAGGGGGATGGCTACACCTTC CASSHEQGDGYTF
TRBD1 many TRBJ1-5 TRBV6-6 TGTGCCAGCAGGTTCGGACAGGGGCATCAGCCCCAGCATTTT CASRFGQGHQPQHF
. many TRBJ1-1 TRBV2 TGTGCCAGCAGCGCAGAGAGGAACACTGAAGCTTTCTTT CASSAERNTEAFF
. many TRBJ1-5 TRBV7-9 TGTGCCAGCAGCTTATCCATGGTAATGGGCCCTAAACAGCCCCAGCATTTT CASSLSMVMGPKQPQHF
. many TRBJ2-2 TRBV5-1 TGCGCCAGCAGCGGGGAATCGAACACCGGGGAGCTGTTTTTT CASSGESNTGELFF
. . TRBJ2-6 TRBV10-3 TGTGCCATCTCGCAGGGCTCTGGGGCCAACGTCCTGACTTTC CAISQGSGANVLTF
. many TRBJ1-4 TRBV2 TGTGCCAGCAGTGGGGACTACCCAGGGGAAAAACTGTTTTTT CASSGDYPGEKLFF
. many TRBJ2-7 TRBV5-6 TGTGCCAGCAGGCCCGGAAAGTCCTACGAGCAGTACTTC CASRPGKSYEQYF
TRBD1 many TRBJ1-2 TRBV29-1 TGCAGCGATCGGGACAGGGGGAAGGATGGCTACACCTTC CSDRDRGKDGYTF
TRBD2 many TRBJ2-5 TRBV11-2 TGTGCCAGCAGCTTAGGTTTAGCGGGGGGGCATGAGACCCAGTACTTC CASSLGLAGGHETQYF
TRBD2 many TRBJ2-7 TRBV10-1 TGCGCCAGCAGTGGGGCTAGCGGGCTGGACGAGCAGTACTTC CASSGASGLDEQYF
TRBD2 few TRBJ2-3 TRBV6-6 TGTGCCAGCAACCCTAGCGGGGGTCCCACAGATACGCAGTATTTT CASNPSGGPTDTQYF
TRBD1 many TRBJ2-3 TRBV6-4 TGTGCCAGCAGTCCCAGGACAGGGAGAAGAGATACGCAGTATTTT CASSPRTGRRDTQYF
. many TRBJ2-1 TRBV20-1 TGCAGTGCTAGAGCGGTAGGCGGGCCCACCCACGAGCAGTTCTTC CSARAVGGPTHEQFF
. few TRBJ2-7 TRBV4-3 TGCGCCAGCAGCCAAGATCTAGGGACGGACGAGCAGTACTTC CASSQDLGTDEQYF
. many TRBJ2-1 TRBV4-1 TGCGCCAGCAGCCAAGATCCCCCAGCGGAGGAAGACAATGAGCAGTTCTTC CASSQDPPAEEDNEQFF
TRBD1 many TRBJ2-7 TRBV4-3 TGCGCCAGCAGCCAGATAACCGGGACAGGGAATATCTACGAGCAGTACTTC CASSQITGTGNIYEQYF
TRBD1 many TRBJ2-7 TRBV6-1 TGTGCCAGCAGTGAAGCACAGGGGCGGTGGTCCTACGAGCAGTACTTC CASSEAQGRWSYEQYF
TRBD2 many TRBJ2-2 TRBV6-4 TGTGCCAGCAGTGAAGGGACTAGCAGCGGGGAGCTGTTTTTT CASSEGTSSGELFF
. many TRBJ2-7 TRBV11-1 TGTGCCAGCAGCTTGGGGAAGGTAGGGGAGCAGTACTTC CASSLGKVGEQYF
TRBD2 few TRBJ2-3 TRBV4-2 TGTGCCAGCAGCCAAGGTAGTAGCGGGGCCTCTGTCACAGATACGCAGTATTTT CASSQGSSGASVTDTQYF
. . TRBJ2-1 TRBV29-1 TGCAGCGTCCCCCGGAGCTCCTACAATGAGCAGTTCTTC CSVPRSSYNEQFF
. . TRBJ2-2 TRBV7-7 TGTGCTAGCAGCGACAACCCCGGGACCGGGGAGCTGTTTTTT CASSDNPGTGELFF
. many TRBJ1-1 TRBV10-2 TGCGCCAGCAGTGAGTCGACAGAAGCTTTCTTT CASSESTEAFF
TRBD2 many TRBJ2-1 TRBV4-1 TGCGCCAGCAGCCAAGATGTTAGCGGGGGATACAATGAGCAGTTCTTC CASSQDVSGGYNEQFF
TRBD1 . TRBJ2-5 TRBV7-7 TGTGCCAGCAGCCCCGGACAGGGGTTGGTTGAGACCCAGTACTTC CASSPGQGLVETQYF
. many TRBJ2-5 TRBV19 TGTGCCAGTAGTGGCCCGGGGGAGTGGGAGACCCAGTACTTC CASSGPGEWETQYF
. many TRBJ2-1 TRBV6-5 TGTGCCAGCAGCTTTTGGAATGAGCAGTTCTTC CASSFWNEQFF
. many TRBJ1-5 TRBV19 TGTGCCAGTAGTATCGAGGGGAATCAGCCCCAGCATTTT CASSIEGNQPQHF
TRBD1 many TRBJ2-7 TRBV7-8 TGTGCCAGCAGACAGGGGCTTTTCTACGAGCAGTACTTC CASRQGLFYEQYF
TRBD1 many TRBJ2-5 TRBV20-1 TGCAGTGCCGAAGTCCAGGGGGCGCGGACCCAGTACTTC CSAEVQGARTQYF
TRBD1 many TRBJ2-4 TRBV7-2 TGTGCCAGCAGATCCGGGCTCGGTTTGACAGGGGGAGAAAACATTCAGTACTTC CASRSGLGLTGGENIQYF
TRBD1 many TRBJ1-1 TRBV29-1 TGCAGCGTCCGACCGGGACAGGGGCCTGAAGCTTTCTTT CSVRPGQGPEAFF
. many TRBJ1-2 TRBV12-3/TRBV12-4 TGTGCCAGCAGTTTCCTCCTCGGGAGAGATGGCTACACCTTC CASSFLLGRDGYTF
. many TRBJ2-7 TRBV2 TGTGCCAGCAGTGATTCTAACTCCTACGAGCAGTACTTC CASSDSNSYEQYF
TRBD2 many TRBJ2-1 TRBV19 TGTGCCAGTAGCCTCGCCGATGGACTAGCGGGAAATGAGCAGTTCTTC CASSLADGLAGNEQFF
TRBD2 many TRBJ2-2 TRBV20-1 TGCAGTGCTCGGGAGGTCGTGACCGGGGAGCTGTTTTTT CSAREVVTGELFF
TRBD1 many TRBJ1-1 TRBV2 TGTGCCAGCAGGGCTACAGGGGAAGGAGCTTTCTTT CASRATGEGAFF
. many TRBJ2-7 TRBV7-2 TGTGCCAGCAGCCGAGACCCTCGGGGATCCTACGAGCAGTACTTC CASSRDPRGSYEQYF
TRBD2 few TRBJ2-3 TRBV29-1 TGCAGCGTTGAAGCGTCTAGCGGGAGGGTGAGGACAGATACGCAGTATTTT CSVEASSGRVRTDTQYF
. many TRBJ1-1 TRBV11-1 TGTGCCAGCAGCCTCCGGACAGCCACTGAAGCTTTCTTT CASSLRTATEAFF
TRBD2 many TRBJ2-3 TRBV27 TGTGCCAGCAGCCCGCGAGGCGGGGGGGCGCTAGGTACGCAGTATTTT CASSPRGGGALGTQYF
. many TRBJ2-5 TRBV20-1 TGCAGTGCAGGGCTAACCCAAGAGACCCAGTACTTC CSAGLTQETQYF